This TCR beta chain was sequenced for a study of CD8 T cells in Susac syndrome. In the study overall: Active disease was present in six of the sequenced Susac syndrome patients, and remission in under 10.

This clonotype was observed once. RNA was extracted with the RNeasy kit, and a quantity of 0.5 to 1 ug was reverse transcribed using random hexamers. TCRdb re-analysed the immunoSEQ multiplex PCR reads in MiXCR, keeping a single row per CDR3 protein. Of 70,000 to 100,000 distinct CDR3 sequences detected, about 95% appear once; the ten largest clones hold more than 0.5%. The TCR originated in a human donor with Susac syndrome. The sequencing sample was made of CD8+ T cells from PBMCs.

CDR3 coding DNA: TGCAGTGCTAATGACGAGGGGGTAAATTCACCCCTCCACTTT. It yields the protein CSANDEGVNSPLHF. This chain uses TRBV20-1 with TRBJ1-6; D might be TRBD1 (6 bases). This CDR3 is 14 amino acids long. Germline CDR1 is DFQATT and CDR2 is SNEGSKA (reference sequence). V was shortened by 4 bases and J by 7 bases, with 14 bases between the two germline ends.